This entry concerns a single TCR beta chain. Antigen specificity is unknown. Using immunoSEQ multiplex PCR, the repertoire was profiled, and TCRdb retains in-frame clones only, with some absent. The sample consists of tens of thousands of clones, under 95% of them appearing once. The sample comes from a study of graft-versus-host responses after intestinal transplantation. The germline V and J ends were trimmed by 0 bases and 3 bases, with 15 bases remaining between them. The CDR3 extends over 16 amino acids. CDR1 is MNHNY and CDR2 is SVGAGI in the germline V gene (reference sequence). The sequencing used unstimulated CD8+ T cells sorted from spleen or lymph node cells, collected before transplant. This clonotype was sampled from a human donor who was the organ donor for an intestinal transplant. The chain employs TRBV6-6 and TRBJ2-7, with D possibly being TRBD2 (7 bases). DNA for the CDR3: TGTGCCAGCAGTTACTCGGTCCAGGGGACTATCTACGAGCAGTACTTC. Its translation is CASSYSVQGTIYEQYF.